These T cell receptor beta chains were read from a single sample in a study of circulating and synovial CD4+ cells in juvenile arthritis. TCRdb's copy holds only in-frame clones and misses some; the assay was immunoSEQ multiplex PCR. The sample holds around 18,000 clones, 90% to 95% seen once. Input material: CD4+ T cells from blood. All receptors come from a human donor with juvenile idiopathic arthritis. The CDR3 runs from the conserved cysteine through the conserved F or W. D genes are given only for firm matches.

DNA: TGCGCCAGCAGCTCGGGACTGAACTCCTACGAGCAGTACTTC
CDR3: CASSSGLNSYEQYF
J: TRBJ2-7
V: TRBV5-1
D: .

DNA: TGTGCTAGTGGTTTGGCCTACCATGGCTACACCTTC
CDR3: CASGLAYHGYTF
J: TRBJ1-2
V: TRBV12-5
D: .

DNA: TGTGCCAGCAGCTTCCCCGGGTCCCACTATGGCTACACCTTC
CDR3: CASSFPGSHYGYTF
J: TRBJ1-2
V: TRBV5-4
D: .

DNA: TGTGCCAGCAGCCGGGACAGAACAGATACGCAGTATTTT
CDR3: CASSRDRTDTQYF
J: TRBJ2-3
V: TRBV5-6
D: TRBD1

DNA: TGTGCCAGCAGCCAAGTGACCAGGGGGCCCCCCACCTTC
CDR3: CASSQVTRGPPTF
J: TRBJ1-2
V: TRBV14
D: TRBD1

DNA: TGTGCCAGTAGTTACAGTAGCACAGATACGCAGTATTTT
CDR3: CASSYSSTDTQYF
J: TRBJ2-3
V: TRBV19
D: .

DNA: TGTGCCAGCAGCTTAGTAGACACTGGAAACACCATATATTTT
CDR3: CASSLVDTGNTIYF
J: TRBJ1-3
V: TRBV7-2
D: .

DNA: TGCGCCAGCAGCTTGAAGGCGGGGTTAAACATTCAGTACTTC
CDR3: CASSLKAGLNIQYF
J: TRBJ2-4
V: TRBV5-1
D: .

DNA: TGTGCCAGCGGAGATAGTCAGCCCCAGCATTTT
CDR3: CASGDSQPQHF
J: TRBJ1-5
V: TRBV25-1
D: .

DNA: TGTGCCTGGAGGACAGGCGTCAGGTCGGCCCAGTACTTC
CDR3: CAWRTGVRSAQYF
J: TRBJ2-5
V: TRBV30
D: .

DNA: TGTGCCAGCAGCCCCCTGACAGGGGTGGATGAGCAGTTCTTC
CDR3: CASSPLTGVDEQFF
J: TRBJ2-1
V: TRBV7-7
D: TRBD1

DNA: TGTGCCAGCGCCACGGGGGGGTACTATGGCTACACCTTC
CDR3: CASATGGYYGYTF
J: TRBJ1-2
V: TRBV2
D: .

DNA: TGTGCCAGCAGCTTAGCGCGATGGAGCGGGGGGGCCGAGCAGTTCTTC
CDR3: CASSLARWSGGAEQFF
J: TRBJ2-1
V: TRBV7-6
D: TRBD2

DNA: TGTGCCTGGATTCCCTGGGACAGTGAAAAACTGTTTTTT
CDR3: CAWIPWDSEKLFF
J: TRBJ1-4
V: TRBV30
D: TRBD1

DNA: TGTGCCAGCAGCTTAGGACGGACAGGGGACGGAGGGGAGACCCAGTACTTC
CDR3: CASSLGRTGDGGETQYF
J: TRBJ2-5
V: TRBV7-9
D: TRBD1

DNA: TGTGCCAGCTCACCGGGGGTGACTAGCTTCGAGCAGTACTTC
CDR3: CASSPGVTSFEQYF
J: TRBJ2-7
V: TRBV18
D: TRBD2

DNA: TGTGCCAGCAGCGTAGATTCCGGGGCTGGGGGCCTCCCTAACTACGAGCAGTACTTC
CDR3: CASSVDSGAGGLPNYEQYF
J: TRBJ2-7
V: TRBV9
D: .

DNA: TGTGCCAGCAGGCCCGGGACTAGCGGGACCCAAGAGACCCAGTACTTC
CDR3: CASRPGTSGTQETQYF
J: TRBJ2-5
V: TRBV2
D: TRBD2

DNA: TGTGCCTGGAGTCTCGAGACAGGGTATAATCAGCCCCAGCATTTT
CDR3: CAWSLETGYNQPQHF
J: TRBJ1-5
V: TRBV30
D: TRBD1

DNA: TGTGCCAGCAAGATCGGGACTAGCGGGACCGGGGAGCTGTTTTTT
CDR3: CASKIGTSGTGELFF
J: TRBJ2-2
V: TRBV2
D: TRBD2

DNA: TGTGCCAGCAGCGTAGAGGGAGATGTAGGAAGTGGAAACACCATATATTTT
CDR3: CASSVEGDVGSGNTIYF
J: TRBJ1-3
V: TRBV9
D: .

DNA: TGTGCCAGTAGTCCAACAGGGGGGACAGATACGCAGTATTTT
CDR3: CASSPTGGTDTQYF
J: TRBJ2-3
V: TRBV19
D: TRBD1

DNA: TGCGCCAGCAGCTTGGAGGGCAGGGAAATTGACGAGCAGTACTTC
CDR3: CASSLEGREIDEQYF
J: TRBJ2-7
V: TRBV5-1
D: .

DNA: TGTGCCAGCAGCAAGGCGGGACCTCTCTCCGGTGAGCAGTTCTTC
CDR3: CASSKAGPLSGEQFF
J: TRBJ2-1
V: TRBV7-8
D: .

DNA: TGTGCCAGCAGCCCGGGGACTAGCGGGATGAATACGCAGTATTTT
CDR3: CASSPGTSGMNTQYF
J: TRBJ2-3
V: TRBV11-2
D: TRBD2

DNA: TGCGCCAGCAGCTGGGGGACTAGCGGGGGCTTTAGCTCCTACGAGCAGTACTTC
CDR3: CASSWGTSGGFSSYEQYF
J: TRBJ2-7
V: TRBV5-1
D: TRBD2